This passage covers 28 T cell receptor beta chains from one sample sequenced in a study of blood T cell repertoires in COVID-19. Libraries were prepared by immunoSEQ multiplex PCR; TCRdb keeps only in-frame clonotypes and omits some of them. The data show 110,000 or so clones, with approximately 89% seen just once and approximately 5.1% held by the top ten. Sequencing input: peripheral blood. These receptors were obtained from a woman in her sixties or seventies with COVID-19, enrolled during active disease.

The chain has TRBV4-1 and TRBJ1-4; 8 bases are a match to TRBD1. Germline CDR1 and CDR2: MGHRA and YSYEKL. This CDR3 comprises 15 residues. The ends lost 1 base at V and 7 bases at J; junction bases unmatched: 5. CDR3 coding DNA: TGCGCCAGCAGCCAAGGTCAGGGGGCAGGTGAAAAACTGTTTTTT. It is translated as CASSQGQGAGEKLFF.

This clone was observed once. This chain joins TRBV30 and TRBJ2-7, with unresolved D. Per the germline V gene, CDR1 is GTSNPN and CDR2 is SVGIG (reference sequence). The CDR3 is 11 residues long. The ends were cut back, 4 bases at V and 3 bases at J, with 7 bases in the middle. The CDR3 DNA reads as TGTGCCTGGACAGATTTCTACGAGCAGTACTTC. Its translation: CAWTDFYEQYF.

Details on this clone: One end of the junction varies from germline; a read error may be responsible. The chain joins TRBV5-6 to TRBJ1-2; TRBD1 matches at 7 bases. The CDR3 loop spans 13 amino acids. CDR1 is SGHDT and CDR2 is YYEEEE in the germline V gene. This chain's CDR3 is CASSRGQDLPGAF. DNA of the CDR3: TGTGCCAGCAGCCGTGGACAGGACCTCCCGGGCGCCTTC.

The rearrangement uses TRBV7-9 and TRBJ1-2, with a possible D match to TRBD1 (6 bases). V was clipped by 4 bases and J by 4 bases, with 22 bases between them. The CDR3 consists of 17 residues. The germline CDR1 and CDR2 sequences are SEHNR and FQNEAQ (reference sequence). The CDR3: CASSSSYGSGQPYGYTF. In DNA, the CDR3 is TGTGCCAGCAGCTCTAGCTACGGCTCCGGACAGCCCTATGGCTACACCTTC.

The chain combines TRBV30 with TRBJ2-5; D is perhaps TRBD1 (6 bases). The CDR3 consists of 13 residues. Trimming shortened V by 1 base and J by 1 base, and 7 bases separated the two germline ends. Germline V CDR1 and CDR2: GTSNPN, SVGIG (reference sequence). The CDR3 bases are TGTGCCTGGAGTGGGACAGTCCAAGAGACCCAGTACTTC. Amino acids: CAWSGTVQETQYF.

The chain has TRBV6-5 and TRBJ1-4; 7 positions agree with TRBD1. CDR3 size: 14 residues. The V segment lost 4 bases and the J segment 8 bases; nucleotides outside the gene matches: 7. The germline gives CDR1 MNHEY, CDR2 SVGAGI. The CDR3 loop is CASSFTGTAEKLFF. The CDR3, as DNA: TGTGCCAGCAGTTTTACCGGGACAGCGGAAAAACTGTTTTTT.

V usage is TRBV9 and J usage is TRBJ2-1, with 7 positions matching TRBD2. V trimming: 2 bases; J trimming: 7 bases; junction bases outside the gene matches: 15. Germline CDR1 SGDLS, CDR2 YYNGEE. The CDR3 covers 17 residues. DNA of the CDR3: TGTGCCAGCAGCGTCCCTAGGCGGGGACTAAAGGATAATGAGCAGTTCTTC. Translating it yields CASSVPRRGLKDNEQFF. Full variable domain (missing parts from reference TRBV9 and TRBJ2-1): DSGVTQTPKHLITATGQRVTLRCSPRSGDLSVYWYQQSLDQGLQFLIQYYNGEERAKGNILERFSAQQFPDLHSELNLSSLELGDSALYFCASSVPRRGLKDNEQFFGPGTRLTVL.

The V and J genes are TRBV27 and TRBJ1-2; D is possibly TRBD1 (5 bases). The CDR3 is 15 residues long. V dropped 3 bases and J dropped 3 bases, with 14 bases sitting between them. From germline, CDR1 is MNHEY and CDR2 SMNVEV (reference sequence). CDR3 protein: CASSFSLRQHYGYTF. Written as DNA, the CDR3 is TGTGCCAGCAGTTTTAGTCTAAGACAGCACTATGGCTACACCTTC.

This chain uses TRBV7-6 with TRBJ2-1, with D uncertain. Germline-derived CDR1 and CDR2 are SGHVS and FNYEAQ. The CDR3 sequence is 11 residues long. The germline V and J ends were trimmed by 3 bases and 12 bases, with 9 bases remaining between them. The CDR3 loop is CASSFTTLQFF. The DNA of the CDR3 is TGTGCCAGCAGCTTTACTACATTGCAGTTCTTC.

The chain uses TRBV5-3 and TRBJ1-5; D might be TRBD1 (6 bases). TRBV5-3 is sorted into the ORF group, with uncertain function. The CDR3 runs to 18 residues. V gave up 0 bases and J gave up 0 bases, with 16 bases separating them. CDR3 DNA: TGTGCCAGAAGCTTGGGAAGTAGACAGGCCAATAGCAATCAGCCCCAGCATTTT. This gives the protein CARSLGSRQANSNQPQHF.

This clone was seen only a few times. This chain joins TRBV27 and TRBJ1-5; the D gene is possibly TRBD1 (5 bases). V lost 2 bases, J lost 9 bases, and 8 bases lay in between. This CDR3 region has 12 residues. CDR1 is MNHEY and CDR2 is SMNVEV in the germline V gene (reference sequence). The DNA for the CDR3 is TGTGCCAGCAGTTTACCCGGGGGGCCCCAGCATTTT. Protein: CASSLPGGPQHF.

This chain joins TRBV18 and TRBJ2-3, with D tentatively TRBD1 (7 bases). The V gene lost 6 bases and the J gene lost 0 bases, with 13 bases spanning the gap. The V gene's germline CDR1 is KGHSH and CDR2 LQKENI. The CDR3 length is 15 residues. CDR3 DNA sequence: TGTGCCAGCTCCCTCAGGGGGGCCAGCACAGATACGCAGTATTTT. Translated, it gives CASSLRGASTDTQYF.

The gene calls are TRBV6-6 and TRBJ1-2; 10 bases are shared with TRBD1. Germline loops: CDR1 MNHNY, CDR2 SVGAGI (reference sequence). CDR3 length equals 14 residues. J lost 8 bases, V lost 7 bases, and 10 bases had no gene match. CDR3 in amino acids: CASTGTGEIGGYTF. CDR3 nucleotides: TGTGCCAGCACCGGGACAGGGGAAATCGGAGGCTACACCTTC.

This chain links TRBV19 with TRBJ2-7; TRBD1 matches 8 bases. This CDR3 region has 15 residues. The germline V gene encodes CDR1 LNHDA and CDR2 SQIVND (reference sequence). J gave up 4 bases and V 6 bases, and 11 bases lay outside the gene matches. CDR3 bases: TGTGCCAGTAGCGAAGACAGGGGAGGAGTATACGAGCAGTACTTC. Its translation: CASSEDRGGVYEQYF.

The J gene is TRBJ1-4, the V gene TRBV2; TRBD1 agrees at 9 bases. V trimming: 6 bases; J trimming: 8 bases; junction bases outside the gene matches: 10. Germline lookup yields CDR1 SNHLY and CDR2 FYNNEI. CDR3 length: 15 residues. The CDR3 loop reads CASSSSYRGQEKLFF. CDR3 nucleotides: TGTGCCAGCAGCTCCTCCTACAGGGGGCAGGAAAAACTGTTTTTT.

This clone was seen a single time. This rearrangement joins TRBV12-3 or TRBV12-4 to TRBJ1-1, with a tentative D call TRBD1 (5 bases). This CDR3 contains 13 residues. Trimming cost V 3 bases and J 4 bases, with 9 bases left between them. The CDR3 coding sequence is TGTGCCAGCAGTTTGACAGAAGGCACTGAAGCTTTCTTT. Translation: CASSLTEGTEAFF.

The chain is built from TRBV3-1 (or the pseudogene TRBV3-2) and TRBJ2-7, with a possible D match to TRBD1 (6 bases). V was cut by 1 base and J by 0 bases, with 10 bases left in between. This CDR3 has 15 residues. CDR1 LGHDT and CDR2 YNNKEL come from the germline V gene (reference sequence). CDR3 region: CASSQGVGGSYEQYF. The CDR3 region has the DNA TGTGCCAGCAGCCAAGGGGTAGGGGGCTCCTACGAGCAGTACTTC.

V and J are TRBV2 and TRBJ2-1; the match to TRBD1 covers 7 bases. Germline values: CDR1 SNHLY, CDR2 FYNNEI. The trim removed 8 bases at V and 1 base at J, leaving 8 bases unmatched. CDR3 length: 15 residues. In DNA form, the CDR3 reads TGTGCCAGCTCCCCGTCGGGACAGTCCTACAATGAGCAGTTCTTC. Amino acids: CASSPSGQSYNEQFF.

The rearrangement links TRBV7-9 to TRBJ2-7; perhaps TRBD1 as D (6 bases). V lost 1 base and J 3 bases, leaving 13 bases between the germline ends. Per the germline V gene, CDR1 is SEHNR and CDR2 is FQNEAQ (reference sequence). The CDR3 loop spans 15 amino acids. Here the CDR3 DNA reads TGTGCCAGCAGCTTAGTGGGGGCGCCGAGCTACGAGCAGTACTTC. The encoded protein is CASSLVGAPSYEQYF.

This clone was counted a single time. This chain connects TRBV2 to TRBJ2-2, with D maybe TRBD2 (6 bases). This CDR3 has 19 residues. The ends were cut back, 8 bases at V and 3 bases at J, with 28 bases in the middle. Per the germline V gene, CDR1 is SNHLY and CDR2 is FYNNEI. CDR3 in DNA: TGTGCCAGCCTCTCCTTCCGGCGGGGAGAGATTAAAGACACCGGGGAGCTGTTTTTT. Its translation is CASLSFRRGEIKDTGELFF.

The rearrangement joins TRBV5-8 to TRBJ2-7; the D gene is possibly TRBD1 (6 bases). The CDR3 extends over 16 amino acids. Germline V gene lookup returns CDR1 SGHTS and CDR2 YDEGEE. The V end was cut by 4 bases, the J end by 5 bases, with 22 bases between. CDR3 nucleotide sequence: TGTGCCAGCAGCCCCGTTGGACAGTTTGGGGTCAACGAGCAGTACTTC. Protein sequence: CASSPVGQFGVNEQYF. The whole variable domain, remainder taken from reference TRBV5-8 and TRBJ2-7, is EAGVTQSPTHLIKTRGQQATLRCSPISGHTSVYWYQQALGLGLQFLLWYDEGEERNRGNFPPRFSGRQFPNYSSELNVNALELEDSALYLCASSPVGQFGVNEQYFGPGTRLTVT.

CDR3 nucleotide sequence: TGTGCCAGCAGCCTTCGAGGGGGCGGTGACACTGAAGCTTTCTTT. Translation: CASSLRGGGDTEAFF. The chain uses TRBV7-3 and TRBJ1-1; TRBD1 matches 7 bases. V dropped 5 bases and J dropped 3; count of bases not matched to a gene: 9. Looked up from germline, CDR1 is SGHTA and CDR2 is FQGTGA. The CDR3 sequence is 15 residues long.

The J gene is TRBJ1-2, the V gene TRBV19; D uncertain. The germline CDR1 and CDR2 sequences are LNHDA and SQIVND (reference sequence). Trimming took off 6 bases at V and 7 bases at J, with 9 bases between the two ends. The CDR3 has 11 residues. In nucleotides, the CDR3 is TGTGCCAGTAGCCATGGAGGTGGCTACACCTTC. It is translated as CASSHGGGYTF.

The gene calls are TRBV14 and TRBJ2-5; tentatively, D is TRBD1 (6 bases). V was trimmed by 4 bases and J by 4 bases, leaving 25 bases between them. The germline gives CDR1 SGHDN, CDR2 FVKESK. The CDR3 spans 18 residues. CDR3 region: CASSPPRGEFIFGETQYF. CDR3 bases: TGTGCCAGCAGCCCCCCCAGGGGCGAATTTATTTTCGGAGAGACCCAGTACTTC.

V gene TRBV18 combines with J gene TRBJ1-5, with D possibly being TRBD1 (5 bases). The CDR3 loop spans 16 amino acids. Germline CDR1 and CDR2: KGHSH and LQKENI. V gave up 4 bases and J gave up 6 bases, with 19 bases separating them. The CDR3 DNA reads TGTGCCAGCTCACAGAGTAGGCAGGGTAACGGTCAGCCCCAGCATTTT. Its protein is CASSQSRQGNGQPQHF.

The chain is built from TRBV29-1 and TRBJ2-7; 11 positions agree with TRBD1. Germline V gives CDR1 SQVTM, CDR2 ANQGSEA. Losses at the gene ends were 6 bases for V and 6 bases for J; bases not matched to a gene: 7. The CDR3 runs to 13 residues. This chain's CDR3 is CSVRTGGEGEQYF. The CDR3 DNA sequence: TGCAGCGTGCGGACAGGGGGCGAAGGCGAGCAGTACTTC.

The chain combines TRBV19 with TRBJ1-1; TRBD1 matches 9 bases. Losses at the gene ends were 6 bases for V and 11 bases for J; bases not matched to a gene: 7. CDR1 is LNHDA, CDR2 SQIVND, per germline (reference sequence). The CDR3 has 12 residues. CDR3 residues: CASRSTGGKAFF. In nucleotides, the CDR3 is TGTGCCAGTAGATCTACAGGGGGCAAGGCTTTCTTT.

The CDR3 coding sequence is TGTGCCAGCAGCGCGGCTAGCGGGGGGGCCCCAGAGACCCAGTACTTC. Its protein product is CASSAASGGAPETQYF. The chain employs TRBV5-6 and TRBJ2-5; 12 bases line up with TRBD2. After removal of 4 bases from V and 4 bases from J, the junction contained 8 bases not matched to a gene. The germline V gene has CDR1 SGHDT and CDR2 YYEEEE. This CDR3 is 16 amino acids long.